This TCR beta chain derives from a study of blood T cell repertoires in COVID-19. Study-wide context: Samples of COVID-19 (acute and convalescent) were obtained from the United States, Italy and Spain. PBMCs, B-cell-depleted T cells, or T cells provided the cDNA or gDNA that made up the material.

Assay used: immunoSEQ multiplex PCR; TCRdb lists only in-frame clones, some missing. This sample yields 140,000 to 150,000 clones, of which approximately 80% are seen a single time; more than 40% belongs to the top ten. This clone was seen only a few times. The germline V gene has CDR1 MDHEN and CDR2 SYDVKM. V was clipped by 4 bases and J by 2 bases; unmatched bases: 5. The CDR3 contains 15 residues. This receptor was obtained from a human donor in a cohort sampled during active COVID-19. Sequencing was carried out using peripheral blood. This chain links TRBV28 with TRBJ1-3, with 7 positions matching TRBD1. The CDR3 coding sequence is TGTGCCAGCAGTTCCCTGACAGGGCCTGGAAACACCATATATTTT. It translates to CASSSLTGPGNTIYF. Full variable domain (missing parts from reference TRBV28 and TRBJ1-3): DVKVTQSSRYLVKRTGEKVFLECVQDMDHENMFWYRQDPGLGLRLIYFSYDVKMKEKGDIPEGYSVSREKKERFSLILESASTNQTSMYLCASSSLTGPGNTIYFGEGSWLTVV.